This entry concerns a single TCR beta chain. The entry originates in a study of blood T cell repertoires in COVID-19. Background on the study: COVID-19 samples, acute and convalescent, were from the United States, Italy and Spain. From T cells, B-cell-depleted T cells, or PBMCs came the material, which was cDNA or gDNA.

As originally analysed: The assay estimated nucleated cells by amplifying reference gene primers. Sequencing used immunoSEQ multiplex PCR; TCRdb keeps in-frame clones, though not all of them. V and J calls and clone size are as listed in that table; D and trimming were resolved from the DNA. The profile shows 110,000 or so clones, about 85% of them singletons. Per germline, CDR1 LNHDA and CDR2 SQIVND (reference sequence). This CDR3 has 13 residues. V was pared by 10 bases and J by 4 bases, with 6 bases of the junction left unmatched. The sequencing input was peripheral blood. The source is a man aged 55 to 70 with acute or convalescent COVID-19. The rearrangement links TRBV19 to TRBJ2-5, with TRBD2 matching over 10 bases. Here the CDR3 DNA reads TGTGCCACCTCGCAGCGGGAGGGAGAGACCCAGTACTTC. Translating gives CATSQREGETQYF.